The present T cell receptor beta chain was sequenced within a study of blood T cell repertoires in COVID-19 (dated by TCRdb to about 2020). Concerning the study at large: The collaborator samples originated in the United States, Italy and Spain and spanned the acute and convalescent phases of COVID-19. The material from the prospective study consisted of cDNA or gDNA derived from T cells, B-cell-depleted T cells, or PBMCs. Deeply sampled blood TCRbeta repertoires from subjects exposed to, actively infected with, or recovered from COVID-19 were included in the dataset. Where available, HLA class I and class II types were taken from metadata supplied by the sample provider and were not determined by assay-based typing. Samples came from the ongoing ImmuneRACE study (first 160 participants) plus 1,254 subjects from 6 global collaborators. The repertoires were made available in a free public database intended to serve as a resource for research on the immune response to SARS-CoV-2. A de-identified subject ID, COVID-19 status, age in years and sex were almost always included in the sample metadata. Results the study describes overall, beyond this receptor: Clinical and demographic metadata were provided uncurated, with the amount varying by source and participant.

Collaborating institutions collected whole blood in K2EDTA tubes following their own protocols. For TCRbeta analysis, collaborators shipped samples in one of three forms: frozen whole blood, isolated PBMCs, or DNA extracted from either of those sample types. TCRbeta CDR3 regions were amplified from genomic DNA using the immunoSEQ Assay, a bias-controlled multiplex PCR. Concerning the study's data processing: The number of nucleated cells in each sample was estimated from the amplification of reference gene primers within the assay. To quantify the absolute abundance of each unique TCRbeta CDR3 rearrangement, sequence reads were collapsed and filtered. Productive Simpson clonality was computed per sample as the square root of Simpson's diversity index over productive rearrangements. Entries here come from immuneACCESS through TCRdb and include only in-frame sequences with V and J called. Some clones fail to appear in such tables; in the studies checked, an unresolved V gene covers under half of the shortfall, and the cause of the remainder is unknown. V and J calls plus clone size are reproduced from that table; the DNA served to infer D and trimming. The sample has approximately 190,000 clones on record, roughly four fifths of them singletons. 6% to 7% of the sample belongs to the ten largest clones.

To note about this clone: Which antigen it targets is not known. The record has no base qualities; no much larger clone is one base away.

Including cysteine and phenylalanine, the CDR3 has 15 amino acids. Only the CDR3 part of the read is kept: 45 bases, read in frame from the first base. V loses 0 bases, J loses 4 bases, and the germline ends lie 9 bases apart. The germline V gene (reference sequence) yields LGHDT for CDR1 and YNNKEL for CDR2. The specimen sequenced was peripheral blood. Rearrangement joined TRBV3-1 (or the pseudogene TRBV3-2) to TRBJ1-4; the D gene is not confidently resolved. The receptor comes from a middle-aged woman with acute or convalescent COVID-19. The DNA reads TGTGCCAGCAGCCAAGATAAGGAGTATAATGAAAAACTGTTTTTT. It translates as CASSQDKEYNEKLFF.